What follows describes a single TCR beta chain. Only in-frame clones appear in the TCRdb table, and some are missing; sequencing was by immunoSEQ multiplex PCR. There are roughly 170,000 clones in the sample; 88% occur only once, and under 30% lies in the top ten. This CDR3 region has 19 residues. Trimming at V came to 4 bases and at J to 6 bases, leaving 17 bases not matched to a gene. CDR1 is MNHNS, CDR2 SASEGT, per germline. This entry belongs to a study of blood T cell repertoires in COVID-19. The V and J genes are TRBV6-1 and TRBJ2-7, with 14 bases fitting TRBD2. The sequence was collected from a man aged 55 to 70 with acute or convalescent COVID-19. Sequenced: peripheral blood. In DNA form, the CDR3 reads TGTGCCAGCAGTGTATCCGGGACTAGCGGGAGTGTGGTGGTCTCCGAGCAGTACTTC. This codes for CASSVSGTSGSVVVSEQYF.